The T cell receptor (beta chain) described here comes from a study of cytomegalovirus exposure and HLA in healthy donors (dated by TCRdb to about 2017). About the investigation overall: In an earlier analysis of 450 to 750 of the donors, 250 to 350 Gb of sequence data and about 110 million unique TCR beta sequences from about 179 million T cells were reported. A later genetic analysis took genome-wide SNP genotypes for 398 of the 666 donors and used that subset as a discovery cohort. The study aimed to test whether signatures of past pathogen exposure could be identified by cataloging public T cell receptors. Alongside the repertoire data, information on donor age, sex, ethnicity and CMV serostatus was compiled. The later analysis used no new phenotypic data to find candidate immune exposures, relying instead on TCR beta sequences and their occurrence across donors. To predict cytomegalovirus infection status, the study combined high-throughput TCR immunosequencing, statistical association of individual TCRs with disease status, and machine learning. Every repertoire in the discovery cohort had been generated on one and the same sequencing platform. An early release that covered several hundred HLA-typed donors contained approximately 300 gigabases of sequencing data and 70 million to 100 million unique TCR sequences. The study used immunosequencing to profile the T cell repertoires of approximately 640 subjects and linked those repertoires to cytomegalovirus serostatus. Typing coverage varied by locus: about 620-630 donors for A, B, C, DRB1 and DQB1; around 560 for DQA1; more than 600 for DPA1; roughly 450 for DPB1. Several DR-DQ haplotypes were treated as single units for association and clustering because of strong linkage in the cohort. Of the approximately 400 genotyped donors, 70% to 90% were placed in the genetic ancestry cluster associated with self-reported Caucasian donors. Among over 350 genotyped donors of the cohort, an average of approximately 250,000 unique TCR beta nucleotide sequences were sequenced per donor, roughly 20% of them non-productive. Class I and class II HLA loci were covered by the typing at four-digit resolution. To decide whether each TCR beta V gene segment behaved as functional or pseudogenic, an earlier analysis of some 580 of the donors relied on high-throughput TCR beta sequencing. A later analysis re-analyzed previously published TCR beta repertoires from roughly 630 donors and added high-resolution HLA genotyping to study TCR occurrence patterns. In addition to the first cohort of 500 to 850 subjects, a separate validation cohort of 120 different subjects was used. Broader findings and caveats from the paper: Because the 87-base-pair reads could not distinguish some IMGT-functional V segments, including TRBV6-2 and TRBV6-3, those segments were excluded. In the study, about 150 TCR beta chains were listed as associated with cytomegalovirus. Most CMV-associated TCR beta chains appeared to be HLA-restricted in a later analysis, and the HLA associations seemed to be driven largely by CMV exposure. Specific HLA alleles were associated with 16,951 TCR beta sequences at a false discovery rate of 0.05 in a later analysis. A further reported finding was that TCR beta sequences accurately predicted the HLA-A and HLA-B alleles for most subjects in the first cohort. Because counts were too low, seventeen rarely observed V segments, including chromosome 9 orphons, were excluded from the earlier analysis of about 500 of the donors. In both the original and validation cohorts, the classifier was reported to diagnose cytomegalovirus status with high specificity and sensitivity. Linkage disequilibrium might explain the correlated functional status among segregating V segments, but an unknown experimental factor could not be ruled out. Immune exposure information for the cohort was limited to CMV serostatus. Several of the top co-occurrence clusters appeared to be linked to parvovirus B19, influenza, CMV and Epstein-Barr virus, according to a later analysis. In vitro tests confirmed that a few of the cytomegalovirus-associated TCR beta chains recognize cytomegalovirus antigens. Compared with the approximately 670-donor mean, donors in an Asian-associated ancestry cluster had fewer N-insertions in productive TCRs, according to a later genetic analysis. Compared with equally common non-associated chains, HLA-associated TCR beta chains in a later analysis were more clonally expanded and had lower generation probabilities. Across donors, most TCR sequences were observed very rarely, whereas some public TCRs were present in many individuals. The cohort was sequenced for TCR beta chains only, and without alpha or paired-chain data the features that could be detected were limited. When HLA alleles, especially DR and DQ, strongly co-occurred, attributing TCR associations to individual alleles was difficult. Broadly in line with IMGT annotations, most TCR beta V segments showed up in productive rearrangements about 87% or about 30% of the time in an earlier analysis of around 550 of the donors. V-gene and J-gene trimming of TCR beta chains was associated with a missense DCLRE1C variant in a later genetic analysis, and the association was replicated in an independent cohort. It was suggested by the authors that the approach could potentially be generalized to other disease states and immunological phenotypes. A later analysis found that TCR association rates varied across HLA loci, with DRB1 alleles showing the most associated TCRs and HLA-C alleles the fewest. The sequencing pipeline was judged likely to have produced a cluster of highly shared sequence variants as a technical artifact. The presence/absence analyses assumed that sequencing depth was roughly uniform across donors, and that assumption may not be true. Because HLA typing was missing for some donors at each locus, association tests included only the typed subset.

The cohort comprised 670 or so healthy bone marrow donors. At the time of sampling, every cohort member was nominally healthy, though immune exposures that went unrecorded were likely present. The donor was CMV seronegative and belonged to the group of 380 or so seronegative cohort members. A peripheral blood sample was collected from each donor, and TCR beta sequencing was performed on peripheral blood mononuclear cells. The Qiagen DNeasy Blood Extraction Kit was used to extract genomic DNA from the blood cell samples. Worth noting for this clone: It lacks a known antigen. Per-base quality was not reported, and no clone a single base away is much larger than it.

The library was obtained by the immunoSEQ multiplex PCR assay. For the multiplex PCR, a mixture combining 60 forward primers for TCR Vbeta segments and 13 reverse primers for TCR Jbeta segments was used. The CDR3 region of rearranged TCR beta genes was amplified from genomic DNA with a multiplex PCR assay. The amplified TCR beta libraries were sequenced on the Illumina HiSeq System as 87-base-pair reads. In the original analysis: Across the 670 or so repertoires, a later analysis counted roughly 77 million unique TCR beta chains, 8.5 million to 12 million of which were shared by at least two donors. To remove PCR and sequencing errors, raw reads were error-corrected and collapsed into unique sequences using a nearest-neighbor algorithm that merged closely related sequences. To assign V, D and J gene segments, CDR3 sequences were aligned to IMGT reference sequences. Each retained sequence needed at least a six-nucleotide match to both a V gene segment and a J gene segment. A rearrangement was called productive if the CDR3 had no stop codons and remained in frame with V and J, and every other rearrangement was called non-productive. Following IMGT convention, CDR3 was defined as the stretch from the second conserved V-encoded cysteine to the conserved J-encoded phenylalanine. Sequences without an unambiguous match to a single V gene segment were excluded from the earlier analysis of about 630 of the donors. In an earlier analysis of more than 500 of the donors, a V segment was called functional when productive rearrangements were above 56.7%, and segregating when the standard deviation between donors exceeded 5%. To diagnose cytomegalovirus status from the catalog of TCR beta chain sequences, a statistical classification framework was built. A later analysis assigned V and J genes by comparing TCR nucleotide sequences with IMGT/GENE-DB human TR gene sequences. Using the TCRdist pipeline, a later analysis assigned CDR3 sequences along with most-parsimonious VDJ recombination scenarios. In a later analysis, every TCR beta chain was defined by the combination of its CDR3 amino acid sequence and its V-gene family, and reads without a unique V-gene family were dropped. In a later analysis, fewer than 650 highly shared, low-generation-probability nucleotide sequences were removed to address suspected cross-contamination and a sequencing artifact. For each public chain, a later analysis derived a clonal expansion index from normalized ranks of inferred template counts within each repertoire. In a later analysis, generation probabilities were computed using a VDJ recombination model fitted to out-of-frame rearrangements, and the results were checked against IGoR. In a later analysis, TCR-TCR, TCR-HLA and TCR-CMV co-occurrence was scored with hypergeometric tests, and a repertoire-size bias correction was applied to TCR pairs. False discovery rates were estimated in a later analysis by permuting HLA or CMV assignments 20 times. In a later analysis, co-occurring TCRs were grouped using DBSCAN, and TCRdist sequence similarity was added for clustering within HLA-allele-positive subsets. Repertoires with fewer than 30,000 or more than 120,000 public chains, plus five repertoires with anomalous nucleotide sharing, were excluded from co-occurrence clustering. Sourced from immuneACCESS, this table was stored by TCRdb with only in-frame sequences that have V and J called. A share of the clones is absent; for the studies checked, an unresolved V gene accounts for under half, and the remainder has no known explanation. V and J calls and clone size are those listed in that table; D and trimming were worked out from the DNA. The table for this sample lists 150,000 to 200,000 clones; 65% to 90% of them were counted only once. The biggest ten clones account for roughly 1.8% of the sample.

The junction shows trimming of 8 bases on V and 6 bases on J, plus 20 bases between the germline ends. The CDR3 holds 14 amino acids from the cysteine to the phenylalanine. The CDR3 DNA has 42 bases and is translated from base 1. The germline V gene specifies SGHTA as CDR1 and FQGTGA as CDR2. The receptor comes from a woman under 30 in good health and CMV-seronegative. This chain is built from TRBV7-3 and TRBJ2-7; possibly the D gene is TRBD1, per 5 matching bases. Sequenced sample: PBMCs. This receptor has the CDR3 CASRRLTAHREQYF. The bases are TGTGCCAGCCGACGTTTGACAGCCCACCGCGAGCAGTACTTC. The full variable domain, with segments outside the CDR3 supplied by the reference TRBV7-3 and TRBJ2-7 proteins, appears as GAGVSQTPSNKVTEKGKYVELRCDPISGHTALYWYRQSLGQGPEFLIYFQGTGAADDSGLPNDRFFAVRPEGSVSTLKIQRTERGDSAVYLCASRRLTAHREQYFGPGTRLTVT.